Listed here are 23 T cell receptor beta chains from one sample, sequenced in a study of blood T cell repertoires in COVID-19. Libraries were prepared by immunoSEQ multiplex PCR; TCRdb keeps only in-frame clonotypes and omits some of them. The sample has 150,000 to 200,000 clones, around four fifths seen once. The sample was PBMCs or T cells enriched from blood (not recorded which). These receptors originate from an older man who had been exposed to COVID-19.

The V gene is TRBV7-2, the J gene TRBJ1-1; 8 positions agree with TRBD1. Germline lookup yields CDR1 SGHTA and CDR2 FQGNSA. This CDR3 spans 14 amino acids. V was clipped by 5 bases and J by 4 bases; unmatched bases: 6. The CDR3 DNA follows: TGTGCCAGCAGCCCTAGACAGGGGCGCACTGAAGCTTTCTTT. Translation: CASSPRQGRTEAFF.

The rearrangement joins TRBV3-1 (or the pseudogene TRBV3-2) to TRBJ2-2; perhaps TRBD2 as D (7 bases). This CDR3 is built from 16 residues. V was cut by 4 bases and J by 5 bases, with 17 bases left in between. The germline V gene encodes CDR1 LGHDT and CDR2 YNNKEL (reference sequence). The CDR3 protein is CASSPPGGRWTGELFF. The CDR3 DNA is TGTGCCAGCAGCCCGCCCGGGGGGCGGTGGACCGGGGAGCTGTTTTTT.

The chain is built from TRBV28 and TRBJ2-5; TRBD2 matches at 8 bases. The CDR3 length is 14 residues. V lost 6 bases and J lost 2; bases outside the gene matches: 5. Germline loops: CDR1 MDHEN, CDR2 SYDVKM. DNA for the CDR3: TGTGCCAGCAGCCGGGGGGGGCCACAAGAGACCCAGTACTTC. This codes for CASSRGGPQETQYF.

The chain employs TRBV19 and TRBJ2-5; 10 bases fit TRBD2. V dropped 9 bases and J dropped 1; count of bases not matched to a gene: 8. Germline CDR1 is LNHDA and CDR2 is SQIVND (reference sequence). The CDR3 runs 15 residues. The CDR3 sequence is CASITSGDSQETQYF. The CDR3, as DNA: TGTGCCAGCATTACTAGCGGGGACAGCCAAGAGACCCAGTACTTC.

The CDR3 bases are TGTGCCAGCAGTTACTCGACATCCAGGAATCAAGCTTTCTTT. It translates to CASSYSTSRNQAFF. The chain employs TRBV6-5 and TRBJ1-1; D gene ambiguous. V was pared by 0 bases and J by 9 bases, with 14 bases between. The germline V gene encodes CDR1 MNHEY and CDR2 SVGAGI. CDR3 length: 14 residues.

J is TRBJ2-7 and V is TRBV19; possible D gene TRBD1, 5 bases. The CDR3 is made up of 15 amino acids. The V end lost 3 bases, the J end lost 6 bases, and 18 bases lay between the germline ends. The germline gives CDR1 LNHDA, CDR2 SQIVND (reference sequence). CDR3 residues: CASSIVLHGQGEQYF. As DNA, the CDR3 is TGTGCCAGTAGTATTGTTCTCCACGGGCAGGGCGAGCAGTACTTC.

This clone was detected only once. This rearrangement joins TRBV2 to TRBJ1-6; 9 nucleotides align to TRBD1. The V segment lost 2 bases and the J segment 8 bases; nucleotides outside the gene matches: 4. CDR3 size: 15 residues. Per the germline V gene, CDR1 is SNHLY and CDR2 is FYNNEI. CDR3 coding DNA: TGTGCCAGCAGTGAACTGAGGACAGGGGATTCACCCCTCCACTTT. This encodes CASSELRTGDSPLHF.

V is TRBV5-1 and J is TRBJ1-1; no definite D call. The CDR3 length is 13 residues. Germline assignment: CDR1 SGHRS and CDR2 YFSETQ. V was clipped by 1 base and J by 3 bases, with 7 bases between them. CDR3 loop: CASSLLAYTEAFF. In DNA form, the CDR3 reads TGCGCCAGCAGCTTGCTCGCGTACACTGAAGCTTTCTTT.

The V gene is TRBV14, the J gene TRBJ1-1, with 9 nucleotides matching TRBD1. The CDR3 length is 15 residues. CDR1 is SGHDN, CDR2 FVKESK, per germline. V shed 0 bases and J 4 bases; nucleotides not matched to a gene: 3. The CDR3 protein is CASSQDWDRATEAFF. The CDR3 bases are TGTGCCAGCAGCCAAGACTGGGACAGGGCCACTGAAGCTTTCTTT.

This clone was counted a few times. This chain connects TRBV11-2 to TRBJ2-5; the D gene is possibly TRBD1 (5 bases). V lost 3 bases to trimming and J lost 7 bases, with 12 bases between them. The germline V gene encodes CDR1 SGHAT and CDR2 FQNNGV. The CDR3 runs 13 residues. CDR3 in amino acids: CASSLWGGVTQYF. CDR3 DNA sequence: TGTGCCAGCAGCTTGTGGGGCGGCGTGACCCAGTACTTC.

The chain joins TRBV7-2 to TRBJ1-2; unclear D gene. V was trimmed by 4 bases and J by 4 bases, leaving 16 bases between them. Germline V gives CDR1 SGHTA, CDR2 FQGNSA. The CDR3 sequence is 15 residues long. In DNA form, the CDR3 reads TGTGCCAGCAGCTCAGGCGACTATTCAAGCTATGGCTACACCTTC. Translation: CASSSGDYSSYGYTF. Full variable domain (missing parts from reference TRBV7-2 and TRBJ1-2): GAGVSQSPSNKVTEKGKDVELRCDPISGHTALYWYRQSLGQGLEFLIYFQGNSAPDKSGLPSDRFSAERTGGSVSTLTIQRTQQEDSAVYLCASSSGDYSSYGYTFGSGTRLTVV.

V usage is TRBV7-6 and J usage is TRBJ2-7; 8 nucleotides agree with TRBD1. Germline V gives CDR1 SGHVS, CDR2 FNYEAQ. The CDR3 is 17 amino acids. Trimming cost V 6 bases and J 0 bases; bases outside gene matches: 13. CDR3 DNA sequence: TGTGCCAGCAGTCCCTGGTTCGGGGACAGGCTCTCCTACGAGCAGTACTTC. Translation gives CASSPWFGDRLSYEQYF. Using reference TRBV7-6 and TRBJ2-7 for the parts outside the CDR3, the full variable domain is GAGVSQSPRYKVTKRGQDVALRCDPISGHVSLYWYRQALGQGPEFLTYFNYEAQQDKSGLPNDRFSAERPEGSISTLTIQRTEQRDSAMYRCASSPWFGDRLSYEQYFGPGTRLTVT.

V usage is TRBV5-1 and J usage is TRBJ1-6; no reliable D call. CDR3 length equals 15 residues. Germline V lookup: CDR1 SGHRS, CDR2 YFSETQ. V was cut by 6 bases and J by 9 bases, with 19 bases left in between. Written as DNA, the CDR3 is TGCGCCAGCACCACAAATGCGGGTGTAGCTTCACCCCTCCACTTT. This translates into CASTTNAGVASPLHF.

The genes are TRBV6-5 and TRBJ2-7; 9 bases are shared with TRBD1. The germline V gene has CDR1 MNHEY and CDR2 SVGAGI. The CDR3 totals 16 residues. The V segment lost 2 bases and the J segment 6 bases; nucleotides outside the gene matches: 11. The DNA for the CDR3 is TGTGCCAGCAGTTACCGCAGGGACAGGGTAGCGCGCGAGCAGTACTTC. Translated: CASSYRRDRVAREQYF.

This clone was recorded a few times. This chain links TRBV30 with TRBJ1-1, with a possible D match to TRBD1 (6 bases). This CDR3 is built from 14 residues. The germline V and J ends were trimmed by 2 bases and 5 bases, with 15 bases remaining between them. CDR1 is GTSNPN, CDR2 SVGIG, per germline (reference sequence). The CDR3 DNA reads TGTGCCTGGAGTAGGCAGGGGACACGAACTGAAGCTTTCTTT. It is translated as CAWSRQGTRTEAFF.

The V gene is TRBV12-3 or TRBV12-4, the J gene TRBJ2-5; D is uncertain. Trimming removed 6 bases from V and 5 bases from J, with 10 bases in between. The CDR3 has 12 residues. DNA for the CDR3: TGTGCCAGCAGCAGGTCTGGGGAGACCCAGTACTTC. This gives the protein CASSRSGETQYF.

The J gene is TRBJ1-4, the V gene TRBV15, with a weak D call TRBD1 (5 bases). V lost 4 bases and J 5 bases, leaving 17 bases between the germline ends. The CDR3 length is 16 residues. The germline V gene has CDR1 LNHNV and CDR2 YYDKDF (reference sequence). CDR3 coding DNA: TGTGCCACCAGCAAAAACACACGACAGTTGAATGAAAAACTGTTTTTT. Its translation is CATSKNTRQLNEKLFF.

This sequence joins TRBV7-3 and TRBJ2-7, with D perhaps matching TRBD1 (6 bases). There are 15 residues in the CDR3. V lost 5 bases and J 3 bases, leaving 17 bases between the germline ends. Germline CDR1 is SGHTA and CDR2 is FQGTGA. For the CDR3, the DNA is TGTGCCAGCAGCCCAGGGACACTTGGGCTCTACGAGCAGTACTTC. It codes for CASSPGTLGLYEQYF.

V usage is TRBV5-1 and J usage is TRBJ2-1, with D perhaps TRBD1 (5 bases). This CDR3 is built from 14 residues. Germline CDR1 and CDR2: SGHRS and YFSETQ. The V gene lost 0 bases and the J gene lost 14 bases, with 18 bases spanning the gap. The CDR3 DNA follows: TGCGCCAGCAGCTTGGCGATCGGCAGGGAAACGGAGTTCTTC. Translating it yields CASSLAIGRETEFF.

This sequence joins TRBV7-9 and TRBJ2-7; D perhaps matches TRBD2 (5 bases). The CDR3 length is 14 residues. Germline CDR1 SEHNR, CDR2 FQNEAQ (reference sequence). The ends were cut back, 11 bases at V and 1 base at J, with 18 bases in the middle. CDR3 nucleotide sequence: TGTGCCGTAAGCCCGCGGGCTTCGTCCTACGAGCAGTACTTC. It codes for CAVSPRASSYEQYF.

This clone was observed a few times. The chain carries TRBV7-9 and TRBJ1-1, with unresolved D. With 3 bases removed from V and 7 bases from J, the gap between germline ends came to 9 bases. Germline V gene data show CDR1 as SEHNR and CDR2 as FQNEAQ (reference sequence). There are 12 residues in the CDR3. The CDR3 DNA is TGTGCCAGCAGCTTGAAAGACTTTGAAGCTTTCTTT. Protein product: CASSLKDFEAFF.

In its sample, this clone was seen once. V usage is TRBV7-2 and J usage is TRBJ2-7; weak D call: TRBD1 (6 bases). Germline V gives CDR1 SGHTA, CDR2 FQGNSA. The CDR3 is 13 amino acids. Deletions cut 5 bases from V and 6 bases from J, with 14 bases between. DNA of the CDR3: TGTGCCAGCAGCGCCCGACAGGACTCCGAGCAGTACTTC. Translating it yields CASSARQDSEQYF.

The V and J genes are TRBV7-2 and TRBJ2-3; D is possibly TRBD2 (6 bases). V lost 2 bases, J lost 4 bases, and 13 bases lay in between. From germline, CDR1 is SGHTA and CDR2 FQGNSA. The CDR3 spans 15 residues. The CDR3 DNA reads as TGTGCCAGCAGCTTAACGGGAGTTGGCGCAGATACGCAGTATTTT. This codes for CASSLTGVGADTQYF. The full variable domain, with the rest looked up from reference TRBV7-2 and TRBJ2-3, is GAGVSQSPSNKVTEKGKDVELRCDPISGHTALYWYRQSLGQGLEFLIYFQGNSAPDKSGLPSDRFSAERTGGSVSTLTIQRTQQEDSAVYLCASSLTGVGADTQYFGPGTRLTVL.